This T cell receptor (beta chain) stems from a study of blood T cell repertoires in COVID-19. Per the original data handling: Scientists estimated how many nucleated cells there were by amplifying reference gene primers. Method: immunoSEQ multiplex PCR; TCRdb's copy keeps in-frame clones and lacks some. V and J calls and clone size follow that table, whereas D and trimming were derived from the DNA. The sample contains approximately 260,000 clones, about nine tenths of which appear only once. Living in 24 US areas, the participants were between roughly 18 and 95 years of age. Self-reported history from a screening survey and questionnaire set each donor's cohort. Donors of Cohort 3 who recovered were those that had two negative PCRs, clearance, or symptom resolution. The CDR3 sequence is 15 residues long. Germline lookup yields CDR1 MNHEY and CDR2 SMNVEV (reference sequence). Between the trimmed V and J ends, which lost 4 bases and 3 bases, there was a span of 13 bases.

The chain recombines TRBV27 with TRBJ1-5; D perhaps matches TRBD1 (6 bases). The TCR sequence derives from a woman aged 55-75 years who had recovered from COVID-19. The source material was PBMCs or T cells enriched from blood (not recorded which). The CDR3 coding sequence is TGTGCCAGCAGTTCCACCGGGACACCCAATCAGCCCCAGCATTTT. Protein product: CASSSTGTPNQPQHF.